This T cell receptor beta chain was captured in a study of T cells in Graves' hyperthyroidism and ophthalmopathy. The wider study: Initial diagnosis, before any treatment, was when peripheral blood was collected.

In its sample, this clonotype was seen a few times. Authors of the study amplified TCR beta CDR3 regions from RNA transcripts. The HTBI primer set served for first-round RT-PCR of the TCR CDR3. A single record per CDR3 protein comes from TCRdb applying MiXCR to the multiplex PCR reads. The sample records about 380,000 distinct CDR3 sequences, roughly 14% being singletons. The CDR3 sequence is 12 residues long. The V and J ends lost 7 bases and 3 bases respectively, with 12 bases between them. Per the germline V gene, CDR1 is GTSNPN and CDR2 is SVGIG (reference sequence). Sequenced input: blood. The TCR comes from a man younger than 40 with Graves' hyperthyroidism that later progressed to Graves' ophthalmopathy. The rearrangement links TRBV30 to TRBJ1-2, with D maybe TRBD1 (5 bases). CDR3 coding DNA: TGTGCCTTTCCGGGACGGGACTATGGCTACACCTTC. It codes for CAFPGRDYGYTF.